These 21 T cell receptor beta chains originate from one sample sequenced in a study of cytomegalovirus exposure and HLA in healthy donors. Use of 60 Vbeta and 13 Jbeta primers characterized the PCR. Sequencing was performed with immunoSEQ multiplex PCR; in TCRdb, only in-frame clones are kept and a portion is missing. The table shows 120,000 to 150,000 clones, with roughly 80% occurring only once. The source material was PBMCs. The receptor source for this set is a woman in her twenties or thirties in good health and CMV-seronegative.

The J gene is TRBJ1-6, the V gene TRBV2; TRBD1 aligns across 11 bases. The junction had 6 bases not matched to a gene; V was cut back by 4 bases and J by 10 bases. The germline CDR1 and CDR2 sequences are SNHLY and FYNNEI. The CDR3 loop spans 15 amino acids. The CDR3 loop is CASSVLGQGESPLHF. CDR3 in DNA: TGTGCCAGCAGTGTTTTGGGACAGGGGGAATCACCCCTCCACTTT.

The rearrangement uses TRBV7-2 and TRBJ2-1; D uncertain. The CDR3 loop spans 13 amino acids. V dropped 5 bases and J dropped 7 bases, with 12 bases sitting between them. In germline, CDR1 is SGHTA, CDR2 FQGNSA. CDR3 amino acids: CASSPQALNEQFF. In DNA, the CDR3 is TGTGCCAGCAGCCCCCAGGCTTTAAATGAGCAGTTCTTC. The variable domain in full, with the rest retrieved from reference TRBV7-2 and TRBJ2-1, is GAGVSQSPSNKVTEKGKDVELRCDPISGHTALYWYRQSLGQGLEFLIYFQGNSAPDKSGLPSDRFSAERTGGSVSTLTIQRTQQEDSAVYLCASSPQALNEQFFGPGTRLTVL.

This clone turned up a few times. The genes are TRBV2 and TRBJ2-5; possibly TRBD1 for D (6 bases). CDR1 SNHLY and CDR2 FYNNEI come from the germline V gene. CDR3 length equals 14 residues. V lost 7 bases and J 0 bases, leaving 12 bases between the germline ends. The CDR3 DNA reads TGTGCCAGCAATTTACAGGGCAACCAAGAGACCCAGTACTTC. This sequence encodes CASNLQGNQETQYF.

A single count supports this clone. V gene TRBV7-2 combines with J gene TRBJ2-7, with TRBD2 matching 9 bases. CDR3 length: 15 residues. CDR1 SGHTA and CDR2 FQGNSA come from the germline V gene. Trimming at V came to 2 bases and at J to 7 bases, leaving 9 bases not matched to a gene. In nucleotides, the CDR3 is TGTGCCAGCAGCTTATTCCTTAGCGGGAGTGGGGAGCAGTACTTC. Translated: CASSLFLSGSGEQYF.

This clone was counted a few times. The CDR3 loop is CASSKTRNTEAFF. In nucleotides, the CDR3 is TGTGCCAGCAGTAAAACGAGGAACACTGAAGCTTTCTTT. V and J are TRBV6-1 and TRBJ1-1, with D hard to call. Deletions cut 5 bases from V and 1 base from J, with 8 bases between. The germline CDR1 and CDR2 sequences are MNHNS and SASEGT. This CDR3 contains 13 residues.

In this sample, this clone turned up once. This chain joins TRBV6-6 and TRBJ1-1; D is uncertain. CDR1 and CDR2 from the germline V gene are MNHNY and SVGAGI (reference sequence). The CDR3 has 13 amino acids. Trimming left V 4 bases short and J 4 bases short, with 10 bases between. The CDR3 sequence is CASSSTAGTEAFF. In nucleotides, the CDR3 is TGTGCCAGCAGTTCAACAGCAGGCACTGAAGCTTTCTTT.

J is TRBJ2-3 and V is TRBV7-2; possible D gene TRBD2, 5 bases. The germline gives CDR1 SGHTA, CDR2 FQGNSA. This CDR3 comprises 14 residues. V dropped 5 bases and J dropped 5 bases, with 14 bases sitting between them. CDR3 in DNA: TGTGCCAGCAGCGTGGGAGTTTGGGGAGATACGCAGTATTTT. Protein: CASSVGVWGDTQYF. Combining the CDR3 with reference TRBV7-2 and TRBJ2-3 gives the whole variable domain GAGVSQSPSNKVTEKGKDVELRCDPISGHTALYWYRQSLGQGLEFLIYFQGNSAPDKSGLPSDRFSAERTGGSVSTLTIQRTQQEDSAVYLCASSVGVWGDTQYFGPGTRLTVL.

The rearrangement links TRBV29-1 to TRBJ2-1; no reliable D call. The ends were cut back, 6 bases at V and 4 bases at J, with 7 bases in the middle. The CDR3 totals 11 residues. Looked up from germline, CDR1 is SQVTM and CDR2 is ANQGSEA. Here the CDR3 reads CSVSLYNEQFF. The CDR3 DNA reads TGCAGCGTGTCCCTTTACAATGAGCAGTTCTTC.

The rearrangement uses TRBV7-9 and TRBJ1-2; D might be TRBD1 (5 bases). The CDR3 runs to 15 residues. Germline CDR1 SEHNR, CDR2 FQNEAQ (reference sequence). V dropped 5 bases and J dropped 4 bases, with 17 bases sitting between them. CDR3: CASSQGASHTYGYTF. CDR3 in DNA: TGTGCCAGCAGCCAAGGGGCTTCTCATACCTATGGCTACACCTTC.

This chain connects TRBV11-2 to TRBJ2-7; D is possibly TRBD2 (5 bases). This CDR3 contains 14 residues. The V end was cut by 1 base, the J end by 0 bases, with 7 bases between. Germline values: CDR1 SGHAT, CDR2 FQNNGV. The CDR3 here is CASSLAGSSYEQYF. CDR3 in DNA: TGTGCCAGCAGCTTAGCTGGGAGCTCCTACGAGCAGTACTTC.

The CDR3 spells CASSLALGQDYGYTF. CDR3 in DNA: TGTGCCAGCAGCTTAGCTTTGGGACAGGACTATGGCTACACCTTC. The V call is TRBV7-2, the J call TRBJ1-2; 8 bases agree with TRBD1. From germline, CDR1 is SGHTA and CDR2 FQGNSA. This CDR3 region has 15 residues. With V trimmed by 0 bases and J by 3 bases, 3 bases remained unmatched.

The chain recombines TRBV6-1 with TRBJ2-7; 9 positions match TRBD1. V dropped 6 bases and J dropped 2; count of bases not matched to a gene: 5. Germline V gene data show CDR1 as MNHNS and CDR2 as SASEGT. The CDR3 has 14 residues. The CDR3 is CASRPGQGPYEQYF. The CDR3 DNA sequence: TGTGCCAGCAGGCCGGGACAGGGCCCCTACGAGCAGTACTTC.

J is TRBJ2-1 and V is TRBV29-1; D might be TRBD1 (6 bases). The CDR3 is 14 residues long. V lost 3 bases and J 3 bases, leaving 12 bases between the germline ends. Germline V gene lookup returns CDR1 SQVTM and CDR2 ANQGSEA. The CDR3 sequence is CSVEGRGLYNEQFF. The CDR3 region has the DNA TGCAGCGTTGAGGGCAGGGGTCTCTACAATGAGCAGTTCTTC.

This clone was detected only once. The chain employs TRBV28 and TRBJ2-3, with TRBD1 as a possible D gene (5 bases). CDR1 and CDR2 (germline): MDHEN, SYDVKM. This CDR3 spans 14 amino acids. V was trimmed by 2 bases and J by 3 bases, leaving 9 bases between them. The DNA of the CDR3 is TGTGCCAGCAGTTTAACAGGAGATACAGATACGCAGTATTTT. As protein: CASSLTGDTDTQYF.

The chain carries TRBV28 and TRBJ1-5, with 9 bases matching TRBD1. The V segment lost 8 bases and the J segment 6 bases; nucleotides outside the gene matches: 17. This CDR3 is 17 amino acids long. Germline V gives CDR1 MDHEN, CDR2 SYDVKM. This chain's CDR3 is CASALTGQGRSGQPQHF. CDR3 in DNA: TGTGCCAGCGCGCTGACGGGACAGGGACGGAGTGGTCAGCCCCAGCATTTT.

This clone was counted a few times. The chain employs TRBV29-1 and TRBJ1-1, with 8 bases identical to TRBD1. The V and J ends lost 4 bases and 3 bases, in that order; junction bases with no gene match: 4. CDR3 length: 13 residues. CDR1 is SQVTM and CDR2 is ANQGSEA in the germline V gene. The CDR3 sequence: CSVGQGADTEAFF. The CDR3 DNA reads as TGCAGCGTTGGTCAGGGGGCGGACACTGAAGCTTTCTTT. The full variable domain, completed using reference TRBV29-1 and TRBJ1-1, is SAVISQKPSRDICQRGTSLTIQCQVDSQVTMMFWYRQQPGQSLTLIATANQGSEATYESGFVIDKFPISRPNLTFSTLTVSNMSPEDSSIYLCSVGQGADTEAFFGQGTRLTVV.

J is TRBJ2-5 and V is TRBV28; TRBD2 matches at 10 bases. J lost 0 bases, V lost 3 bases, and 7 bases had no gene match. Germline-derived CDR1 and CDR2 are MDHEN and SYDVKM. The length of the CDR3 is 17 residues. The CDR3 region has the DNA TGTGCCAGCAGTTTTTCGCTAGCGGGAGACCACCAAGAGACCCAGTACTTC. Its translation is CASSFSLAGDHQETQYF.

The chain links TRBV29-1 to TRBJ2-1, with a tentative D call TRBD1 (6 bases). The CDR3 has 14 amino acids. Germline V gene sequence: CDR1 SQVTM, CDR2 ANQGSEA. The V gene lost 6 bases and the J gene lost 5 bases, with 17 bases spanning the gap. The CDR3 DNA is TGCAGCGTAGACAGGACGGGGATCAACAATGAGCAGTTCTTC. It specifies CSVDRTGINNEQFF.

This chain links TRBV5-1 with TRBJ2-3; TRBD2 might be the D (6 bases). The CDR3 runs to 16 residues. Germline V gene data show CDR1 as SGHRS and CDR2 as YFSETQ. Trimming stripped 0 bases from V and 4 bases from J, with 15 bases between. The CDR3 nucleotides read TGCGCCAGCAGCTTGGGGGTAGGGACTCCCGCAGATACGCAGTATTTT. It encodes CASSLGVGTPADTQYF. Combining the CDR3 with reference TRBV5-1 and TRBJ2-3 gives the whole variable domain KAGVTQTPRYLIKTRGQQVTLSCSPISGHRSVSWYQQTPGQGLQFLFEYFSETQRNKGNFPGRFSGRQFSNSRSEMNVSTLELGDSALYLCASSLGVGTPADTQYFGPGTRLTVL.

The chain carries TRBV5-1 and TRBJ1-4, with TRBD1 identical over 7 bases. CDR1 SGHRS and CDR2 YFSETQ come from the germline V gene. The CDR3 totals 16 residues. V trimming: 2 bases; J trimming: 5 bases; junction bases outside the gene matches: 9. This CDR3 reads CASSLMPGTENEKLFF. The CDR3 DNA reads TGCGCCAGCAGCTTAATGCCCGGGACAGAAAATGAAAAACTGTTTTTT.

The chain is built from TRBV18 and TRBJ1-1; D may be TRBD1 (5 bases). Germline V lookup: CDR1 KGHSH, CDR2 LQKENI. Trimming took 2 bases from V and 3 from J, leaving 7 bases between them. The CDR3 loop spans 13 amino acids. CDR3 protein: CASSPSRDTEAFF. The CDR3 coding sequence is TGTGCCAGCTCACCATCCAGGGACACTGAAGCTTTCTTT.